This entry lists 21 T cell receptor beta chains sequenced from one sample in a study of blood T cell repertoires in COVID-19. Profiling relied on immunoSEQ multiplex PCR, and the TCRdb table lists in-frame clones only, not all of them. The sample contains roughly 150,000 clones, 85% of which appear only once. Sequenced sample: peripheral blood. All receptors derive from a woman aged 80 or over with COVID-19, enrolled during active disease.

The gene calls are TRBV5-1 and TRBJ2-1, with 10 positions matching TRBD2. Germline V CDR1 and CDR2: SGHRS, YFSETQ. V dropped 5 bases and J dropped 4; count of bases not matched to a gene: 3. The CDR3 is made up of 14 amino acids. CDR3 in DNA: TGCGCCAGCAGAACTAGCGGGGATTACAATGAGCAGTTCTTC. Translation: CASRTSGDYNEQFF.

The chain couples TRBV19 to TRBJ1-2; tentatively, D is TRBD1 (6 bases). The germline CDR1 and CDR2 sequences are LNHDA and SQIVND (reference sequence). Trimming cost V 3 bases and J 7 bases, with 15 bases left between them. The CDR3 contains 14 residues. CDR3 protein: CASSMLWQGIGYTF. The CDR3 nucleotides are TGTGCCAGTAGTATGCTTTGGCAGGGGATTGGCTACACCTTC.

DNA for the CDR3: TGTGCCAGCAGTACCGGACAGGGGCCCACCGGGGAGCTGTTTTTT. It translates to CASSTGQGPTGELFF. J is TRBJ2-2 and V is TRBV6-2 or TRBV6-3; 9 bases match TRBD1. V shed 5 bases and J 4 bases; nucleotides not matched to a gene: 5. The CDR3 is 15 residues long. Germline CDR1 is MNHEY and CDR2 is SVGEGT.

The chain joins TRBV21-1 to TRBJ1-1; whether TRBD1, the table's D call, matches the DNA was not checked. TRBV21-1 is a recognized pseudogene. The length of the CDR3 is 14 residues. The CDR3 DNA follows: TGTGCCAGCAGGGGCGGACAGGGGAACACTGAAGCTTTCTTT. It encodes CASRGGQGNTEAFF.

This chain links TRBV3-1 (or the pseudogene TRBV3-2) with TRBJ1-1, with a tentative D call TRBD1 (6 bases). This CDR3 comprises 14 residues. V gave up 4 bases and J gave up 4 bases, with 13 bases separating them. Per germline, CDR1 LGHDT and CDR2 YNNKEL (reference sequence). The CDR3 loop reads CASSRSDSGTEAFF. The CDR3 DNA is TGTGCCAGCAGCCGTTCGGACAGCGGCACTGAAGCTTTCTTT.

The V call is TRBV5-1, the J call TRBJ2-1; 7 bases agree with TRBD1. Germline CDR1 reads SGHRS; CDR2 reads YFSETQ. The CDR3 has 15 amino acids. J lost 8 bases, V lost 4 bases, and 12 bases had no gene match. The CDR3 nucleotides read TGCGCCAGCAGCACCAGACAGGGTTCGGACCATGAGCAGTTCTTC. Residues: CASSTRQGSDHEQFF.

This CDR3 is CASSPTDRVGAGELFF. CDR3 bases: TGTGCCAGCTCACCAACGGACAGGGTGGGAGCCGGGGAGCTGTTTTTT. The chain uses TRBV18 and TRBJ2-2; TRBD1 agrees at 8 bases. Unmatched junction bases numbered 8, after V lost 2 bases and J lost 6 bases. Germline assignment: CDR1 KGHSH and CDR2 LQKENI. The CDR3 is made up of 16 amino acids.

This sequence joins TRBV4-2 and TRBJ1-5; TRBD1 is a possible D gene (6 bases). This CDR3 contains 16 residues. Trimming removed 1 base at V and 4 bases at J, with 14 bases between. Germline loops: CDR1 LGHNA, CDR2 YNFKEQ. The CDR3 bases are TGTGCCAGCAGCCAAGCCGGGACACCACCAAATCAGCCCCAGCATTTT. Protein: CASSQAGTPPNQPQHF.

The V call is TRBV5-1, the J call TRBJ2-1, with a weak D call TRBD2 (5 bases). CDR3 size: 14 residues. V was trimmed by 2 bases and J by 6 bases, leaving 12 bases between them. Germline V gene sequence: CDR1 SGHRS, CDR2 YFSETQ. The CDR3 spells CASSLSGFPNEQFF. The CDR3 region has the DNA TGCGCCAGCAGCTTAAGCGGCTTCCCCAATGAGCAGTTCTTC.

For the CDR3, the DNA is TGCAGCGTCGCCCTAGCGGGAGGAGTCACAGATACGCAGTATTTT. Residues: CSVALAGGVTDTQYF. V and J are TRBV29-1 and TRBJ2-3, with 11 bases matching TRBD2. This CDR3 comprises 15 residues. V was clipped by 6 bases and J by 2 bases; unmatched bases: 7. The germline V gene encodes CDR1 SQVTM and CDR2 ANQGSEA.

The V call is TRBV2, the J call TRBJ2-7, with 9 bases lining up with TRBD2. Looked up from germline, CDR1 is SNHLY and CDR2 is FYNNEI. V was pared by 8 bases and J by 3 bases, with 11 bases of the junction left unmatched. There are 15 residues in the CDR3. The CDR3 sequence is CASSREGLAVYEQYF. For the CDR3, the DNA is TGTGCCAGCTCCCGAGAGGGACTAGCTGTCTACGAGCAGTACTTC.

The rearrangement links TRBV28 to TRBJ1-2; 10 bases map to TRBD1. Germline trimming cut 4 bases from V and 4 bases from J; bases unmatched to any gene: 9. This CDR3 spans 16 amino acids. From germline, CDR1 is MDHEN and CDR2 SYDVKM. The CDR3 protein is CASSSFRTGGSYGYTF. The CDR3 DNA follows: TGTGCCAGCAGTTCCTTCCGGACAGGGGGAAGCTATGGCTACACCTTC.

This clone showed up just a few times. This rearrangement joins TRBV6-1 to TRBJ2-1; D perhaps matches TRBD1 (5 bases). Germline lookup yields CDR1 MNHNS and CDR2 SASEGT. The CDR3 consists of 15 residues. V gave up 3 bases and J gave up 12 bases, with 21 bases separating them. The CDR3 loop is CASSDRQFGAIWQFF. Written as DNA, the CDR3 is TGTGCCAGCAGTGACCGACAGTTTGGAGCGATATGGCAGTTCTTC.

The rearrangement links TRBV3-1 (or the pseudogene TRBV3-2) to TRBJ1-5; possible D gene TRBD1, 6 bases. Germline V CDR1 and CDR2: LGHDT, YNNKEL (reference sequence). Trimming shortened V by 1 base and J by 9 bases, and 19 bases separated the two germline ends. The CDR3 length is 16 residues. The DNA for the CDR3 is TGTGCCAGCAGCCAAGGGCCTACAGGGAGTCTAGGGCCCCAGCATTTT. This gives the protein CASSQGPTGSLGPQHF.

The chain employs TRBV5-1 and TRBJ1-2; no reliable D call. CDR3 length equals 14 residues. V lost 0 bases and J lost 6, with 12 bases in between. Looked up from germline, CDR1 is SGHRS and CDR2 is YFSETQ. CDR3 sequence reads: CASSLEQGRHGYTF. The CDR3 DNA sequence: TGCGCCAGCAGCTTGGAGCAAGGGAGGCATGGCTACACCTTC.

The chain is built from TRBV25-1 and TRBJ1-2; D unresolved. The V end was cut by 3 bases, the J end by 5 bases, with 10 bases between. The CDR3 length is 13 residues. Germline V gives CDR1 MGHDK, CDR2 SYGVNS. Written as DNA, the CDR3 is TGTGCCAGCAGTGACCCGTCACGGTATGGCTACACCTTC. This sequence encodes CASSDPSRYGYTF.

This clone was counted once. The chain carries TRBV28 and TRBJ1-4; D possibly corresponds to TRBD1 (5 bases). V shed 6 bases and J shed 7 bases, with 18 bases lying between them. This CDR3 has 15 amino acids. Germline loops: CDR1 MDHEN, CDR2 SYDVKM. CDR3 sequence reads: CASRRRRDSFEKLFF. The CDR3 coding sequence is TGTGCCAGCAGACGCCGGAGGGACTCGTTTGAAAAACTGTTTTTT.

CDR3 region: CASRRGGAYNEQFF. The CDR3 DNA reads as TGTGCCAGTAGAAGGGGGGGGGCCTACAATGAGCAGTTCTTC. This sequence joins TRBV19 and TRBJ2-1; D is possibly TRBD2 (7 bases). Germline V gives CDR1 LNHDA, CDR2 SQIVND (reference sequence). There are 14 residues in the CDR3. Deletions cut 6 bases from V and 2 bases from J, with 11 bases between.

The V and J genes are TRBV15 and TRBJ2-2, with D maybe TRBD2 (6 bases). This CDR3 region has 14 residues. V lost 0 bases to trimming and J lost 6 bases, with 8 bases between them. Germline lookup yields CDR1 LNHNV and CDR2 YYDKDF (reference sequence). The CDR3 sequence: CATSRDAGSGELFF. CDR3 bases: TGTGCCACCAGCAGAGACGCGGGGTCCGGGGAGCTGTTTTTT.

The sample holds one count of this clone. The chain is built from TRBV6-1 and TRBJ2-1; 7 bases fit TRBD1. The ends lost 2 bases at V and 12 bases at J; junction bases unmatched: 4. This CDR3 is 12 amino acids long. Germline values: CDR1 MNHNS, CDR2 SASEGT. The CDR3 sequence is CASSETGARQFF. In nucleotides, the CDR3 is TGTGCCAGCAGTGAAACAGGGGCCAGGCAGTTCTTC.

This sequence joins TRBV6-1 and TRBJ2-3; tentative D call: TRBD1 (7 bases). Deletions cut 2 bases from V and 2 bases from J, with 17 bases between. The CDR3 is made up of 17 amino acids. CDR1 and CDR2 (germline): MNHNS, SASEGT. The CDR3 nucleotides are TGTGCCAGCAGTGAAAGGAGGGTACAGGGGAACACAGATACGCAGTATTTT. It translates to CASSERRVQGNTDTQYF.